This passage covers 23 T cell receptor beta chains from one sample sequenced in a study of blood T cell repertoires in COVID-19 (dated by TCRdb to 2020 to 2022). Library preparation was by the immunoSEQ multiplex PCR assay. TCRdb obtained this table from immuneACCESS and retained in-frame rearrangements with V and J assigned. These tables miss some clones; where compared with another copy, unresolved V genes account for less than half of the shortfall, and the remainder is unexplained. This sample comprises about 190,000 clones, about nine tenths of them detected only once. The ten largest account for less than 1.5% of the sample. What was sequenced was peripheral blood. These receptors came from a man aged 25 to 45 with acute or convalescent COVID-19.

V and J are TRBV6-5 and TRBJ1-4; D remains ambiguous. The CDR3 runs to 13 residues. V shed 2 bases and J shed 8 bases, with 9 bases lying between them. CDR1 is MNHEY and CDR2 is SVGAGI in the germline V gene. The CDR3 DNA reads TGTGCCAGCAGTTACACTGAGGCGGAAAAACTGTTTTTT. The encoded protein is CASSYTEAEKLFF.

V gene TRBV27 combines with J gene TRBJ2-7; 12 bases align to TRBD2. Germline trimming cut 8 bases from V and 6 bases from J; bases unmatched to any gene: 8. The germline CDR1 and CDR2 sequences are MNHEY and SMNVEV (reference sequence). There are 14 residues in the CDR3. The CDR3 region is CASGRLAGDSEQYF. The CDR3 coding sequence is TGTGCCAGCGGACGACTAGCGGGAGACTCCGAGCAGTACTTC.

The genes are TRBV27 and TRBJ2-5; D uncertain. The V end was cut by 0 bases, the J end by 0 bases, with 17 bases between. Germline V gene data show CDR1 as MNHEY and CDR2 as SMNVEV (reference sequence). CDR3 length: 18 amino acids. The CDR3 DNA follows: TGTGCCAGCAGTTTATCGTACACCCCAGGAAGGTACCAAGAGACCCAGTACTTC. Residues: CASSLSYTPGRYQETQYF.

The chain employs TRBV12-3 or TRBV12-4 and TRBJ2-3; maybe TRBD2 (5 bases). The CDR3 is made up of 13 amino acids. V gave up 6 bases and J gave up 7 bases, with 14 bases separating them. As DNA, the CDR3 is TGTGCCAGCAGCCCCCATACCGGGAATACGCAGTATTTT. This translates into CASSPHTGNTQYF.

The chain joins TRBV29-1 to TRBJ2-1; 8 bases line up with TRBD2. Germline V gene lookup returns CDR1 SQVTM and CDR2 ANQGSEA. This CDR3 contains 17 residues. V trimming: 2 bases; J trimming: 0 bases; junction bases outside the gene matches: 9. The CDR3: CSVENGARGGSYNEQFF. In DNA, the CDR3 is TGCAGCGTTGAAAATGGGGCCCGGGGGGGCTCCTACAATGAGCAGTTCTTC.

This clone was counted a single time. The chain carries TRBV4-2 and TRBJ2-7, with D possibly matching TRBD1 (5 bases). Trimming removed 2 bases at V and 6 bases at J, with 11 bases between. Germline CDR1 is LGHNA and CDR2 is YNFKEQ. The CDR3 spans 13 residues. CDR3 bases: TGTGCCAGCAGCCAACAAACAGGTGGCGAGCAGTACTTC. Translated, it gives CASSQQTGGEQYF.

In DNA form, the CDR3 reads TGCGCCAGCAGCCAAGGAGCGGGGGGGCCCGACGAGCAGTACTTC. Translating gives CASSQGAGGPDEQYF. The V gene is TRBV4-1, the J gene TRBJ2-7; the match to TRBD2 covers 10 bases. The CDR3 extends over 15 amino acids. Trimming at V came to 1 base and at J to 5 bases, leaving 5 bases not matched to a gene. Germline V lookup: CDR1 MGHRA, CDR2 YSYEKL.

J is TRBJ2-7 and V is TRBV14; D ambiguous. The CDR3 contains 16 residues. Germline V lookup: CDR1 SGHDN, CDR2 FVKESK. The V and J ends lost 3 bases and 2 bases respectively, with 17 bases between them. CDR3 amino acids: CASSHEVRRNPYEQYF. Here the CDR3 DNA reads TGTGCCAGCAGCCACGAGGTGAGACGTAATCCCTACGAGCAGTACTTC.

The V gene is TRBV28, the J gene TRBJ1-2; TRBD1 might be the D (5 bases). The CDR3 spans 14 residues. V was clipped by 2 bases and J by 5 bases, with 12 bases between them. Germline CDR1 reads MDHEN; CDR2 reads SYDVKM. The CDR3 sequence is CASSLGGWGYGYTF. The CDR3 nucleotides are TGTGCCAGCAGTTTAGGAGGGTGGGGGTATGGCTACACCTTC.

The chain links TRBV21-1 to TRBJ2-7; TRBD1, as called in the table, went unchecked against the DNA. TRBV21-1 is labeled a pseudogene. The CDR3 is 16 residues long. CDR3 sequence: CASSKEVDRGDYEQYF. CDR3 nucleotides: TGTGCCAGCAGCAAAGAGGTGGACAGGGGCGACTACGAGCAGTACTTC.

This chain connects TRBV7-8 to TRBJ1-5; D unclear. Trimming stripped 5 bases from V and 3 bases from J, with 8 bases between. This CDR3 is built from 13 residues. CDR1 and CDR2 (germline): SGHVS, FQNEAQ. CDR3: CASSRSSNQPQHF. Here the CDR3 DNA reads TGTGCCAGCAGCCGTTCCTCCAATCAGCCCCAGCATTTT.

The rearrangement uses TRBV7-9 and TRBJ1-1; D perhaps matches TRBD1 (6 bases). The germline gives CDR1 SEHNR, CDR2 FQNEAQ (reference sequence). Trimming took 5 bases from V and 5 from J, leaving 15 bases between them. The CDR3 consists of 14 residues. This chain's CDR3 is CASSPQGSGTEAFF. For the CDR3, the DNA is TGTGCCAGCAGCCCTCAGGGGAGTGGTACTGAAGCTTTCTTT.

The J gene is TRBJ2-7, the V gene TRBV5-6, with D tentatively TRBD1 (5 bases). Germline V gives CDR1 SGHDT, CDR2 YYEEEE. The CDR3 is 15 residues long. V dropped 1 base and J dropped 0 bases, with 11 bases sitting between them. DNA of the CDR3: TGTGCCAGCAGCTTGTCGTCAGGGCTCTCCTACGAGCAGTACTTC. Translation: CASSLSSGLSYEQYF.

This chain uses TRBV28 with TRBJ2-7; D gene unclear. V gave up 0 bases and J gave up 2 bases, with 8 bases separating them. The germline V gene has CDR1 MDHEN and CDR2 SYDVKM. The CDR3 covers 14 residues. CDR3: CASSLWQETYEQYF. CDR3 DNA: TGTGCCAGCAGTTTATGGCAGGAAACCTACGAGCAGTACTTC.

The chain links TRBV19 to TRBJ2-5, with 14 nucleotides matching TRBD2. With 2 bases clipped from V and 3 bases from J, the junction kept 2 bases outside the gene matches. CDR1 LNHDA and CDR2 SQIVND come from the germline V gene (reference sequence). This CDR3 is built from 16 residues. CDR3 nucleotide sequence: TGTGCCAGTAGTATAAGACTAGCGGGAGGGGAAGAGACCCAGTACTTC. This sequence encodes CASSIRLAGGEETQYF.

The chain employs TRBV27 and TRBJ2-1; a weak D match, TRBD1 (6 bases). The CDR3 length is 13 residues. CDR1 is MNHEY, CDR2 SMNVEV, per germline (reference sequence). Deletions cut 6 bases from V and 4 bases from J, with 10 bases between. The CDR3 sequence: CASRNREYNEQFF. As DNA, the CDR3 is TGTGCCAGCAGGAACAGGGAGTACAATGAGCAGTTCTTC.

This rearrangement joins TRBV19 to TRBJ2-1; possibly TRBD2 for D (6 bases). The ends were cut back, 4 bases at V and 4 bases at J, with 14 bases in the middle. CDR3 length: 15 amino acids. In germline, CDR1 is LNHDA, CDR2 SQIVND (reference sequence). DNA of the CDR3: TGTGCCAGTAGTAACGCGGGATCAATTTACAATGAGCAGTTCTTC. Translation: CASSNAGSIYNEQFF.

This rearrangement joins TRBV19 to TRBJ2-3, with 7 bases that match TRBD2. V trimming: 3 bases; J trimming: 2 bases; junction bases outside the gene matches: 8. The CDR3 has 16 amino acids. Germline CDR1 reads LNHDA; CDR2 reads SQIVND (reference sequence). CDR3 loop: CASSIGLADFTDTQYF. The CDR3 DNA reads as TGTGCCAGTAGTATCGGGCTAGCGGATTTCACAGATACGCAGTATTTT. The full variable domain, completed using reference TRBV19 and TRBJ2-3, is DGGITQSPKYLFRKEGQNVTLSCEQNLNHDAMYWYRQDPGQGLRLIYYSQIVNDFQKGDIAEGYSVSREKKESFPLTVTSAQKNPTAFYLCASSIGLADFTDTQYFGPGTRLTVL.

This sequence joins TRBV3-1 (or the pseudogene TRBV3-2) and TRBJ1-2; D remains unclear. Germline values: CDR1 LGHDT, CDR2 YNNKEL (reference sequence). The ends were cut back, 1 base at V and 2 bases at J, with 11 bases in the middle. The CDR3 totals 15 residues. The CDR3 is CASSQVGVLNYGYTF. In nucleotides, the CDR3 is TGTGCCAGCAGCCAAGTCGGGGTTCTAAACTATGGCTACACCTTC.

The V gene is TRBV6-1, the J gene TRBJ1-5, with TRBD1 as a possible D gene (5 bases). Trimming took 3 bases from V and 7 from J, leaving 16 bases between them. CDR3 length: 15 amino acids. CDR1 and CDR2 (germline): MNHNS, SASEGT. DNA of the CDR3: TGTGCCAGCAGTGACGAAGGACAACGACGGCAGCCCCAGCATTTT. Amino acid sequence: CASSDEGQRRQPQHF.

V is TRBV7-9 and J is TRBJ1-2, with 7 bases lining up with TRBD1. In germline, CDR1 is SEHNR, CDR2 FQNEAQ (reference sequence). Losses at the gene ends were 6 bases for V and 4 bases for J; bases not matched to a gene: 11. The CDR3 runs to 15 residues. CDR3 region: CASRHSGQNSYGYTF. Here the CDR3 DNA reads TGTGCCAGCAGACACTCGGGACAGAACTCCTATGGCTACACCTTC.

The chain links TRBV5-1 to TRBJ2-1; no clear D. In germline, CDR1 is SGHRS, CDR2 YFSETQ. The CDR3 is 14 residues long. V gave up 3 bases and J gave up 5 bases, with 12 bases separating them. CDR3 DNA: TGCGCCAGCAGCTCCAAAGAACGCGACAATGAGCAGTTCTTC. It is translated as CASSSKERDNEQFF.

CDR3 DNA sequence: TGTGCCAGCAGCCCAGACAGTACCTATGGCTACACCTTC. It specifies CASSPDSTYGYTF. The V call is TRBV5-4, the J call TRBJ1-2; D is possibly TRBD1 (5 bases). V lost 4 bases and J lost 4, with 11 bases in between. In germline, CDR1 is SGHNT, CDR2 YYREEE (reference sequence). The CDR3 loop spans 13 amino acids.